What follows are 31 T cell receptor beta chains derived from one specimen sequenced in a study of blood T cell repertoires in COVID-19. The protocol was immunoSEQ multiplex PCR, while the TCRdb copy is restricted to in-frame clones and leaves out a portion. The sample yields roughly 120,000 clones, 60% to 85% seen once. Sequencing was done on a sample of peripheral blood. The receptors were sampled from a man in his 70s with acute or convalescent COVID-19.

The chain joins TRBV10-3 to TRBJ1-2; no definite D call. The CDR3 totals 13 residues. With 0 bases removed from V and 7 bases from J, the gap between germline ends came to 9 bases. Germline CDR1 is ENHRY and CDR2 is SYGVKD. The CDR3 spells CAISESLEFGYTF. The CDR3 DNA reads TGTGCCATCAGTGAGTCCCTCGAGTTTGGCTACACCTTC.

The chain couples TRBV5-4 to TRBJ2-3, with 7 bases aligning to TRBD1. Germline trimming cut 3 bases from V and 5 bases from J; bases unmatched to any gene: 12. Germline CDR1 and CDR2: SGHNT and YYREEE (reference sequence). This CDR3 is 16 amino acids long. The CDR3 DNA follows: TGTGCCAGCAGCTACAGGACAGGAGGAATGGGAGATACGCAGTATTTT. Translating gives CASSYRTGGMGDTQYF.

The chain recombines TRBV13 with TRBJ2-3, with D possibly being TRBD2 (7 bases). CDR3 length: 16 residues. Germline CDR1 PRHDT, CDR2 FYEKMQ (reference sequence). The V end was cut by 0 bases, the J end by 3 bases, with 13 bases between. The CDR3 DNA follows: TGTGCCAGCAGCTTAGGGGGCGGGGGCAGGACAGATACGCAGTATTTT. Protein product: CASSLGGGGRTDTQYF.

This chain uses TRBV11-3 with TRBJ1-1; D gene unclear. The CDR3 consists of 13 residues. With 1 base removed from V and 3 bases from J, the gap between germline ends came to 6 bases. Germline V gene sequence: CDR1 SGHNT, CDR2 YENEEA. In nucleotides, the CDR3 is TGTGCCAGCAGCTTAGCAGGATACACTGAAGCTTTCTTT. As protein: CASSLAGYTEAFF.

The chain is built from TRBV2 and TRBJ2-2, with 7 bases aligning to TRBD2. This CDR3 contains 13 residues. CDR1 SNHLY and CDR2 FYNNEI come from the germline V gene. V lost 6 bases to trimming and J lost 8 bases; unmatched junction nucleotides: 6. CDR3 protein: CASRVREVGELFF. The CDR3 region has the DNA TGTGCCAGCAGGGTCCGGGAGGTAGGGGAGCTGTTTTTT. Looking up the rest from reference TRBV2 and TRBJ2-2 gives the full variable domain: EPEVTQTPSHQVTQMGQEVILRCVPISNHLYFYWYRQILGQKVEFLVSFYNNEISEKSEIFDDQFSVERPDGSNFTLKIRSTKLEDSAMYFCASRVREVGELFFGEGSRLTVL.

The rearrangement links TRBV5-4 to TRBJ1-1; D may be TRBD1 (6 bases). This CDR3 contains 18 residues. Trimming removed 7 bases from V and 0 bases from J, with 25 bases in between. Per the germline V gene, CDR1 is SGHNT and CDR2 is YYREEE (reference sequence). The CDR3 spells CASPTGKNHPRMNTEAFF. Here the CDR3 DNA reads TGTGCCAGCCCAACAGGGAAAAATCACCCAAGAATGAACACTGAAGCTTTCTTT.

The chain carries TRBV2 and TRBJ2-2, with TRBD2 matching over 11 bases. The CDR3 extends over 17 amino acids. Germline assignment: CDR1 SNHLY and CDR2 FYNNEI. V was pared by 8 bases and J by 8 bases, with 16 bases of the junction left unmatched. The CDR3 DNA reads TGTGCCAGCGGCCCGACCTCTAGCGGGGGGATTGGAGGGGAGCTGTTTTTT. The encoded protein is CASGPTSSGGIGGELFF.

Here the CDR3 reads CASSSLAGGQDEQFF. Here the CDR3 DNA reads TGCGCCAGCAGCTCGCTAGCGGGGGGCCAGGATGAGCAGTTCTTC. The chain has TRBV5-1 and TRBJ2-1; TRBD2 matches at 11 bases. J gave up 8 bases and V 3 bases, and 7 bases lay outside the gene matches. The germline CDR1 and CDR2 sequences are SGHRS and YFSETQ. The CDR3 is 15 amino acids. Variable domain in full (rest from reference TRBV5-1 and TRBJ2-1): KAGVTQTPRYLIKTRGQQVTLSCSPISGHRSVSWYQQTPGQGLQFLFEYFSETQRNKGNFPGRFSGRQFSNSRSEMNVSTLELGDSALYLCASSSLAGGQDEQFFGPGTRLTVL.

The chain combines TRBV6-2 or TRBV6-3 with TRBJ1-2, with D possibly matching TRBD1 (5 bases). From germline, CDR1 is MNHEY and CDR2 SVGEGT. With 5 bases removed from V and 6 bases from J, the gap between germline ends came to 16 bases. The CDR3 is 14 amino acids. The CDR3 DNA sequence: TGTGCCAGCAGTCCCGGACACCCCGCGGATGGCTACACCTTC. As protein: CASSPGHPADGYTF.

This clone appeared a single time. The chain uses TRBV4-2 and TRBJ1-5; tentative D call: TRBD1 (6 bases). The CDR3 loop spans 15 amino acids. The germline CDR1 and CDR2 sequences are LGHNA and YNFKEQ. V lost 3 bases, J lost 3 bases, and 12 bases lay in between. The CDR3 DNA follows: TGTGCCAGCAGCCAGGGGGGGCAGAACAATCAGCCCCAGCATTTT. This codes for CASSQGGQNNQPQHF.

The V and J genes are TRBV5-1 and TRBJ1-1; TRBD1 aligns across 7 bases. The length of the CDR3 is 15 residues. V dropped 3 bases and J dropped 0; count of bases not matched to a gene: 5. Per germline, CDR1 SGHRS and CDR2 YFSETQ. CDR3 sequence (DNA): TGCGCCAGCAGCTGGCAACAGGGGTTGAACACTGAAGCTTTCTTT. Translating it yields CASSWQQGLNTEAFF.

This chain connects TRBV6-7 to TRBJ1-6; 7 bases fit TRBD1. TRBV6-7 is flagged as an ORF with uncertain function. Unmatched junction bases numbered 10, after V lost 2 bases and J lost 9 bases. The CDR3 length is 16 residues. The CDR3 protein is CASSYPKTGFSSPLHF. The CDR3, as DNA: TGTGCCAGCAGTTACCCCAAGACAGGGTTTAGTTCACCCCTCCACTTT.

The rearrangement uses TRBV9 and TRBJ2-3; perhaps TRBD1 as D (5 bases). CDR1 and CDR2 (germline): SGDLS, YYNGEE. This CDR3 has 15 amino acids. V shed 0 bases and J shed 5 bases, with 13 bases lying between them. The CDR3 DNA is TGTGCCAGCAGCGTAGTCCAGGGAACGGGAGATACGCAGTATTTT. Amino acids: CASSVVQGTGDTQYF.

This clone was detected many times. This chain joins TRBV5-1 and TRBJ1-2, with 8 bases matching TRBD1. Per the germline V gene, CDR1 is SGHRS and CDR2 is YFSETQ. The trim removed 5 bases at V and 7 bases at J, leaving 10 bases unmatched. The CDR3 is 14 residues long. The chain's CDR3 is CASRPGGEVSGYTF. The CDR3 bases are TGCGCCAGCAGACCAGGGGGCGAGGTCTCTGGCTACACCTTC.

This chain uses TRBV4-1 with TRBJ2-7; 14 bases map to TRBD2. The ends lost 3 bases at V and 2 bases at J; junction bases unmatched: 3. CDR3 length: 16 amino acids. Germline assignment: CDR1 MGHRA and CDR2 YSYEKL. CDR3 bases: TGCGCCAGCAGCCAGCAGACTAGCGGGGGGGCCTACGAGCAGTACTTC. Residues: CASSQQTSGGAYEQYF.

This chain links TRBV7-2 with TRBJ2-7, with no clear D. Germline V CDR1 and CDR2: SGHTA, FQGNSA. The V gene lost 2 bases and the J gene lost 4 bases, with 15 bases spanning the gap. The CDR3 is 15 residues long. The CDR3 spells CASSLRPEVMYEQYF. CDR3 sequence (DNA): TGTGCCAGCAGCTTACGCCCCGAGGTGATGTACGAGCAGTACTTC. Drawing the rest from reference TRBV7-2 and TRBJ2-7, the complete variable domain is GAGVSQSPSNKVTEKGKDVELRCDPISGHTALYWYRQSLGQGLEFLIYFQGNSAPDKSGLPSDRFSAERTGGSVSTLTIQRTQQEDSAVYLCASSLRPEVMYEQYFGPGTRLTVT.

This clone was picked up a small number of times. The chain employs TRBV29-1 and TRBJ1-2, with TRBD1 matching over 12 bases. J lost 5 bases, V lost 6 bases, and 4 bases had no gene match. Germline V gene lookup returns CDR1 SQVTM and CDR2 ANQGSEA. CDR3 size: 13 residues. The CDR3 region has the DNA TGCAGCGTGGGGACAGGGGGCGAATATGGCTACACCTTC. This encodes CSVGTGGEYGYTF.

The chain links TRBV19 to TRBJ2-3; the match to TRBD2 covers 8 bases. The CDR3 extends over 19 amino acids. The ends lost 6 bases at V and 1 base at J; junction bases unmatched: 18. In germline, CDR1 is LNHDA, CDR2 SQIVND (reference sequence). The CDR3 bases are TGTGCCAGTAGGGCTGATTGGAGCGGGGGAGTACCTCGCACAGATACGCAGTATTTT. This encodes CASRADWSGGVPRTDTQYF.

The CDR3 here is CASSNPRGTQYF. CDR3 bases: TGTGCCAGTAGTAATCCCAGGGGGACCCAGTACTTC. The chain uses TRBV19 and TRBJ2-5; possible D gene TRBD1, 6 bases. This CDR3 contains 12 residues. V lost 4 bases to trimming and J lost 7 bases, with 10 bases between them. The germline CDR1 and CDR2 sequences are LNHDA and SQIVND (reference sequence).

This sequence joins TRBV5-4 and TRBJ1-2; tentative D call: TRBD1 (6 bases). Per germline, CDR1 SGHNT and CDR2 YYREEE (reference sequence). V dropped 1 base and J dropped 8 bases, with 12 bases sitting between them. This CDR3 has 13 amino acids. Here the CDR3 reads CASSLQGTKGYTF. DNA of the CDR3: TGTGCCAGCAGCTTGCAGGGGACGAAAGGCTACACCTTC.

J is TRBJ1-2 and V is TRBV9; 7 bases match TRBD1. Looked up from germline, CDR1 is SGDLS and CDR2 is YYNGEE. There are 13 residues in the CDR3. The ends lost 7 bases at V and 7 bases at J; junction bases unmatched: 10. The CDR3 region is CASQSTGAGGYTF. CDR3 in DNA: TGTGCCAGCCAAAGTACAGGGGCGGGTGGCTACACCTTC.

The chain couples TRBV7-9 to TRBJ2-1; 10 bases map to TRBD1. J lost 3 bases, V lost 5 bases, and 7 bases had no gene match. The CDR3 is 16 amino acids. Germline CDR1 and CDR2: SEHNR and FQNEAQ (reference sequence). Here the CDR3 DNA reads TGTGCCAGCAGCCCGAGGGGACAGGGGTTCTACAATGAGCAGTTCTTC. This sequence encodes CASSPRGQGFYNEQFF.

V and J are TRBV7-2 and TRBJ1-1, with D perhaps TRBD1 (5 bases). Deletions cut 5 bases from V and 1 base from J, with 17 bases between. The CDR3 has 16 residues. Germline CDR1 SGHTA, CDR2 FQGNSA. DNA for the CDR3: TGTGCCAGCAGCCGGCAAGCCCAGGGTGGGAACACTGAAGCTTTCTTT. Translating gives CASSRQAQGGNTEAFF.

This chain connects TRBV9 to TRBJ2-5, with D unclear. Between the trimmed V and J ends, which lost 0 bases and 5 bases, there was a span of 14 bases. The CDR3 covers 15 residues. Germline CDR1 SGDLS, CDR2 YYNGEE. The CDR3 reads CASSVATAPPETQYF. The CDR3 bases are TGTGCCAGCAGCGTAGCTACAGCTCCCCCGGAGACCCAGTACTTC.

CDR3 region: CASSQDFQRGWSGELFF. DNA for the CDR3: TGCGCCAGCAGCCAAGATTTCCAGCGGGGGTGGTCCGGGGAGCTGTTTTTT. The rearrangement uses TRBV4-3 and TRBJ2-2, with 8 bases that match TRBD2. With 0 bases clipped from V and 6 bases from J, the junction kept 9 bases outside the gene matches. CDR3 length: 17 residues. The germline V gene has CDR1 LGHNA and CDR2 YSLEER.

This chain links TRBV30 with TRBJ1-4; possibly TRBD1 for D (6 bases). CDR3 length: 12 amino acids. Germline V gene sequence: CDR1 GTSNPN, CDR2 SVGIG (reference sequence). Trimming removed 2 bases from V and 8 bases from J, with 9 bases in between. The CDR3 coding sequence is TGTGCCTGGAGTAGAGGGACAGAAAAACTGTTTTTT. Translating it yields CAWSRGTEKLFF.

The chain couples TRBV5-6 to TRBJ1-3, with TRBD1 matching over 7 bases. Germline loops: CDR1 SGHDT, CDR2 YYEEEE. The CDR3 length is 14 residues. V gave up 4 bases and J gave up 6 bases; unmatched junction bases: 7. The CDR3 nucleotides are TGTGCCAGCAGCCGCAGACAGGGAATAAACACCATATATTTT. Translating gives CASSRRQGINTIYF.

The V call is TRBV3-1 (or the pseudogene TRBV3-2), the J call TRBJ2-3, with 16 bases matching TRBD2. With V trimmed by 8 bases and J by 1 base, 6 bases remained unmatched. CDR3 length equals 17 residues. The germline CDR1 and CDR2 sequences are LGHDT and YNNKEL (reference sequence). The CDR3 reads CASGTSGGASGTDTQYF. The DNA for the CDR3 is TGTGCCAGCGGGACTAGCGGGGGGGCTTCGGGCACAGATACGCAGTATTTT.

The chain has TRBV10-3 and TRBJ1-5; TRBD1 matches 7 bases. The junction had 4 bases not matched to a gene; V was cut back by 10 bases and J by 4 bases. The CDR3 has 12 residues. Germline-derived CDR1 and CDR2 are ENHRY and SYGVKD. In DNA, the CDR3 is TGTGCCACCGGGACAGCGAATCAGCCCCAGCATTTT. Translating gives CATGTANQPQHF.

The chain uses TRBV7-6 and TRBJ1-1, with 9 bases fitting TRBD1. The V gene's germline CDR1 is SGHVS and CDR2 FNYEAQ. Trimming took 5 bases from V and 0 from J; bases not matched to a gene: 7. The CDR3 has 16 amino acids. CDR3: CASSPQTGGMNTEAFF. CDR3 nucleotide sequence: TGTGCCAGCAGCCCTCAGACAGGGGGTATGAACACTGAAGCTTTCTTT.

CDR3 in amino acids: CASSTGLWNEQFF. The CDR3 DNA follows: TGTGCCAGCAGCACCGGACTGTGGAATGAGCAGTTCTTC. The chain joins TRBV7-3 to TRBJ2-1; D perhaps matches TRBD2 (5 bases). Germline V lookup: CDR1 SGHTA, CDR2 FQGTGA. This CDR3 region has 13 residues. V lost 5 bases and J lost 7, with 12 bases in between.